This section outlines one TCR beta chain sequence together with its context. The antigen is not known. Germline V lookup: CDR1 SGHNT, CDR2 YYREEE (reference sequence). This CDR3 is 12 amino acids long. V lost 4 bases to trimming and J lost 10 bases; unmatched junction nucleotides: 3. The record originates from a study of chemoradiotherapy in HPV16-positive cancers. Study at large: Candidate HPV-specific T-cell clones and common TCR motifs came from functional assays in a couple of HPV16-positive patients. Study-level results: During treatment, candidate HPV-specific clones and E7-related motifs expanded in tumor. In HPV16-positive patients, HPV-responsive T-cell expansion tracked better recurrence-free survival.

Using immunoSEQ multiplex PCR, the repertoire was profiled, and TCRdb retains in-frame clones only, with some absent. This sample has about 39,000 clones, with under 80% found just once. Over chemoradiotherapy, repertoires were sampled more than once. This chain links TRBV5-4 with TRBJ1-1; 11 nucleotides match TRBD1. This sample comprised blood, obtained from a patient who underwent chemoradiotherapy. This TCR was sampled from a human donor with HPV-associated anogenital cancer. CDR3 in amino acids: CASSKDRGLAFF. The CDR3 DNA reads TGTGCCAGCAGCAAGGACAGGGGGCTAGCTTTCTTT.